These T cell receptor beta chains were read from a single sample in a study of cytomegalovirus exposure and HLA in healthy donors. Sequenced by immunoSEQ multiplex PCR; TCRdb stores in-frame clones only, minus some. The table records around 55,000 clones, around 79% of them present only once. Sequencing was performed on PBMCs. The receptors here all came from a female donor in good health and CMV-seronegative. The CDR3 runs from the conserved cysteine through the conserved F or W. D genes are given only for firm matches. Only some rows state a clone size, as once, few, many or a class for expanded clones.

V	J	size	D	DNA	CDR3
TRBV28	TRBJ2-7	few	.	TGTGCCAGCAGTTTACAGTCCGGCAGGGAGCAGTACTTC	CASSLQSGREQYF
TRBV4-3	TRBJ2-7	.	.	TGCGCCAGCAGCCCGGGCGGGGTAGCCTACGAGCAGTACTTC	CASSPGGVAYEQYF
TRBV4-2	TRBJ2-1	.	TRBD2	TGTGCCAGCAGCCAAGATAGAACTAGCGATCCCAATGAGCAGTTCTTC	CASSQDRTSDPNEQFF
TRBV9	TRBJ2-1	.	.	TGTGCCAGCAGCGGGGGGACAAACAAAATCTACAATGAGCAGTTCTTC	CASSGGTNKIYNEQFF
TRBV6-5	TRBJ1-4	.	.	TGTGCCAGCAGTTATTCAAGGGGGGGTGGGGAAAAACTGTTTTTT	CASSYSRGGGEKLFF
TRBV28	TRBJ1-4	.	.	TGTGCCAGCATTGGGCAGGGGAAGGAGGCAACTAATGAAAAACTGTTTTTT	CASIGQGKEATNEKLFF
TRBV30	TRBJ1-2	.	TRBD1	TGTGCCGGGACAGGGGACAACTATGGCTACACCTTC	CAGTGDNYGYTF
TRBV18	TRBJ1-1	.	.	TGTGCCAGCTCACCATACCGGGACACCCCTGAAGCTTTCTTT	CASSPYRDTPEAFF
TRBV7-2	TRBJ2-1	few	TRBD2	TGTGCCAGCAGCCGGGGGGGGTTTGAGGGTAGGAATGAGCAGTTCTTC	CASSRGGFEGRNEQFF
TRBV2	TRBJ2-7	.	TRBD2	TGTGCCAGCAGTGCGCCCGTGACTAGCAACTCCTACGAGCAGTACTTC	CASSAPVTSNSYEQYF
TRBV7-6	TRBJ2-3	.	.	TGTGCCAGCACCCTGGGCCCGGGTTCCCCGGGGGATACGCAGTATTTT	CASTLGPGSPGDTQYF
TRBV7-9	TRBJ1-2	.	.	TGTGCCAGCAGCTCGCCAGTCGGGGGGGCTACCGGCTACACCTTC	CASSSPVGGATGYTF
TRBV5-1	TRBJ1-4	.	TRBD1	TGCGCCAGCGGCACCCGACAGGGCCCTAATGAAAAACTGTTTTTT	CASGTRQGPNEKLFF
TRBV5-1	TRBJ2-3	.	TRBD2	TGCGCCAGCAGCTTGGCGTCGCGGGGGGCATGGGATACGCAGTATTTT	CASSLASRGAWDTQYF
TRBV9	TRBJ1-1	.	.	TGTGCCAGCAGCGTAGAAGGCCACGGGACTGAAGCTTTCTTT	CASSVEGHGTEAFF
TRBV10-3	TRBJ1-1	.	.	TGTGCCATCAGTGAGGGGGGAGGGCTTGACACTGAAGCTTTCTTT	CAISEGGGLDTEAFF
TRBV27	TRBJ2-1	.	TRBD2	TGTGCCAGCAGTTTCATGACTAGCGGGGACAATGAGCAGTTCTTC	CASSFMTSGDNEQFF
TRBV7-6	TRBJ2-5	.	.	TGTGCCAGCAGCGAGGCAGGGACATGGAGGTTCGACCAAGAGACCCAGTACTTC	CASSEAGTWRFDQETQYF
TRBV7-2	TRBJ2-6	.	TRBD2	TGTGCCAGCAGCTTAAGGGGGACTAGCGGGGCTGGGGCCAACGTCCTGACTTTC	CASSLRGTSGAGANVLTF
TRBV27	TRBJ2-2	once	.	TGTGCCAGCAGCCGTAACACCGGGGAGCTGTTTTTT	CASSRNTGELFF
TRBV4-1	TRBJ1-5	.	TRBD1	TGCGCCAGCAGCCAAGAAGGGACAGGGAAGAATCAGCCCCAGCATTTT	CASSQEGTGKNQPQHF
TRBV19	TRBJ2-5	.	.	TGTGCCAGTAGTCTACAGGGATTAGAGACCCAGTACTTC	CASSLQGLETQYF
TRBV27	TRBJ2-1	.	.	TGTGCCAGCACGAGGGGGTACAGCTCCTACAATGAGCAGTTCTTC	CASTRGYSSYNEQFF